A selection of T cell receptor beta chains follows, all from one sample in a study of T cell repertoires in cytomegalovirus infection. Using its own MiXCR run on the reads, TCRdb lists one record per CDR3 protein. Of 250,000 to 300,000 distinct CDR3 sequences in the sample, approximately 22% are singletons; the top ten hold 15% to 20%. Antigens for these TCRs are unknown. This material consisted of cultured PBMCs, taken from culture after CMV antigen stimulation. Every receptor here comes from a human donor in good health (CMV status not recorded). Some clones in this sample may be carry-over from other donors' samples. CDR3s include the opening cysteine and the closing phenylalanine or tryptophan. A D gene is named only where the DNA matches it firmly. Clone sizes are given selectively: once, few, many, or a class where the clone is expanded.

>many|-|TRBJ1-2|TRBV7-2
CASSASVANYGYTF
TGTGCCAGCAGCGCCAGCGTAGCTAACTATGGCTACACCTTC
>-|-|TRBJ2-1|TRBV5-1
CASSLGRSSSYNEQFF
TGCGCCAGCAGCTTGGGACGGTCATCATCCTACAATGAGCAGTTCTTC
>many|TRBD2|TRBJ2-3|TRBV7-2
CASNDRLARDTQYF
TGTGCCAGCAATGATAGACTAGCGCGTGATACGCAGTATTTT
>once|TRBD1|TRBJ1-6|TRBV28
CASMTGPNNSPLHF
TGTGCCAGCATGACAGGGCCTAATAATTCACCCCTCCACTTT
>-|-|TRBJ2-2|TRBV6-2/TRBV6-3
CATQGGAMTGELFF
TGTGCCACCCAAGGAGGGGCGATGACCGGGGAGCTGTTTTTT
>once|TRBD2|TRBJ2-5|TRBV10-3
CAISELAGTSESQYF
TGTGCCATCAGTGAACTAGCGGGGACCTCCGAGTCCCAGTACTTC
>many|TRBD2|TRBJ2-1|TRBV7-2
CASSPTSGRAGEQFF
TGTGCCAGCAGCCCCACTAGCGGGAGGGCGGGGGAGCAGTTCTTC
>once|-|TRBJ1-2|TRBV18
CASSPPYDYGYTF
TGTGCCAGCTCACCACCTTACGACTATGGCTACACCTTC
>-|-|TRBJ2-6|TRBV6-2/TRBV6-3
CASSNDRISGANVLTF
TGTGCCAGCAGTAACGACAGAATCTCTGGGGCCAACGTCCTGACTTTC
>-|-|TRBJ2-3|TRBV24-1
CATSDGTSDTQYF
TGTGCCACCAGTGATGGGACCTCAGATACGCAGTATTTT
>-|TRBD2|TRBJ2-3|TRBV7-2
CASSLNGRTDTQYF
TGTGCCAGCAGCTTAAACGGGAGGACGGATACGCAGTATTTT
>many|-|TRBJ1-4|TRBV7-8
CASSSGPGYSEKLFF
TGTGCCAGCAGCTCTGGCCCCGGGTACTCTGAAAAACTGTTTTTT
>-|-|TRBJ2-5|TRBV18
CASSPGLSKETQYF
TGTGCCAGCTCACCGGGCCTATCCAAAGAGACCCAGTACTTC
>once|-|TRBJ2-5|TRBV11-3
CASSWASASPQETQYF
TGTGCCAGCAGCTGGGCTAGCGCAAGTCCTCAAGAGACCCAGTACTTC
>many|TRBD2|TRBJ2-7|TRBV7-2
CASSLEVGGAAYEQYF
TGTGCCAGCAGCTTAGAGGTCGGGGGGGCCGCGTACGAGCAGTACTTC
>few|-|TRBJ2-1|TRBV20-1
CSESTGWWNEQFF
TGCAGTGAGAGCACGGGGTGGTGGAATGAGCAGTTCTTC
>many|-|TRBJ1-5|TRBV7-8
CASSSNTVIGGSPQHF
TGTGCCAGCAGCTCAAACACAGTTATCGGGGGATCGCCCCAGCATTTT
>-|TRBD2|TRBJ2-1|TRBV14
CASSQRSGRELF
TGTGCCAGCAGCCAACGGAGCGGGAGGGAGCTCTTC
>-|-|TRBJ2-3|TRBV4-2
CASSPGREPNTQYF
TGTGCCAGCAGCCCCGGTCGGGAGCCAAATACGCAGTATTTT
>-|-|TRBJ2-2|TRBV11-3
CASSPGGGWGTGELFF
TGTGCCAGCAGCCCGGGCGGAGGGTGGGGCACCGGGGAGCTGTTTTTT
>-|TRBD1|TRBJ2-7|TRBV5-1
CASSSRQGPSYEQYF
TGCGCCAGCAGCAGCAGACAGGGCCCGAGCTACGAGCAGTACTTC